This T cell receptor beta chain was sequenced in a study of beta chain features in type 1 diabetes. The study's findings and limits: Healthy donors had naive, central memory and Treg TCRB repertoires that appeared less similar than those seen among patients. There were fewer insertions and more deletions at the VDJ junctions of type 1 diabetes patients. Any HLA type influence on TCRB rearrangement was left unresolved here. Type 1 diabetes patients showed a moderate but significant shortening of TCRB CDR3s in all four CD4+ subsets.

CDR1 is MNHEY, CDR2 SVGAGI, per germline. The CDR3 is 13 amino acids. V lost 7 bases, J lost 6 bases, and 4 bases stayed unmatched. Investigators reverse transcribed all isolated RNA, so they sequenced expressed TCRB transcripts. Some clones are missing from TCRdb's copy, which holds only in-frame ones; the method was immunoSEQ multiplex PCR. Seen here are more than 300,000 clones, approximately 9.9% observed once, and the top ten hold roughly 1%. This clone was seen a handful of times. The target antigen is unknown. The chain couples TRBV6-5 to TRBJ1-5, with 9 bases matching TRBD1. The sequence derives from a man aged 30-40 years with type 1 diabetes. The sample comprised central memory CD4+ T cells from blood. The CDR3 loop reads CASMRTGAQPQHF. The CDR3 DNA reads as TGTGCCAGCATGAGGACAGGGGCTCAGCCCCAGCATTTT.